One sample yielded the 28 T cell receptor beta chains listed below, sequenced in a study of radiotherapy plus CTLA-4 blockade in lung cancer. Some clones are missing from TCRdb's copy, which holds only in-frame ones; the method was immunoSEQ multiplex PCR. This sample carries tens of thousands of clones, 70% to 80% of them seen once, and the ten largest clones take roughly 8%. The sample in question was peripheral blood, obtained from a patient treated with radiotherapy plus ipilimumab. Source of these receptors: a human donor with non-small cell lung cancer who had stable disease on radiotherapy plus ipilimumab.

The chain is built from TRBV19 and TRBJ1-5; D perhaps matches TRBD1 (5 bases). The germline V gene encodes CDR1 LNHDA and CDR2 SQIVND (reference sequence). The CDR3 totals 15 residues. V was cut by 4 bases and J by 6 bases, with 16 bases left in between. The CDR3 reads CASSTRAREFQPQHF. CDR3 coding DNA: TGTGCCAGTAGTACTCGGGCCAGGGAGTTTCAGCCCCAGCATTTT.

This clone was observed once. V and J are TRBV4-1 and TRBJ1-1; D not resolved. Trimming removed 1 base at V and 0 bases at J, with 12 bases between. The CDR3 has 16 amino acids. The germline CDR1 and CDR2 sequences are MGHRA and YSYEKL. The CDR3 is CASSQVGRNLNTEAFF. The CDR3 bases are TGCGCCAGCAGCCAAGTTGGCAGAAACCTGAACACTGAAGCTTTCTTT.

The chain has TRBV18 and TRBJ2-1; tentatively, D is TRBD1 (5 bases). CDR1 is KGHSH, CDR2 LQKENI, per germline. V lost 0 bases, J lost 12 bases, and 12 bases lay in between. The CDR3 spans 13 residues. The CDR3 reads CASSPPKGERQFF. The CDR3 region has the DNA TGTGCCAGCTCACCACCGAAAGGGGAACGGCAGTTCTTC.

This clone was seen a single time. The J gene is TRBJ2-1, the V gene TRBV6-1; TRBD1 matches 8 bases. V lost 10 bases, J lost 12 bases, and 11 bases stayed unmatched. The length of the CDR3 is 12 residues. Germline V gene lookup returns CDR1 MNHNS and CDR2 SASEGT. The CDR3 region is CATSFDGTGQFF. Here the CDR3 DNA reads TGTGCCACCTCCTTCGACGGGACAGGGCAGTTCTTC.

The chain couples TRBV7-8 to TRBJ2-7; weak D call: TRBD1 (5 bases). Germline-derived CDR1 and CDR2 are SGHVS and FQNEAQ. There are 13 residues in the CDR3. V was cut by 3 bases and J by 2 bases, with 8 bases left in between. The CDR3 spells CASSFDSAYEQYF. CDR3 in DNA: TGTGCCAGCAGCTTCGACAGTGCCTACGAGCAGTACTTC.

This clone was counted only a few times. The rearrangement links TRBV5-4 to TRBJ1-2, with 8 bases aligning to TRBD1. V lost 3 bases, J lost 8 bases, and 15 bases stayed unmatched. Germline CDR1 is SGHNT and CDR2 is YYREEE (reference sequence). The CDR3 is made up of 16 amino acids. CDR3: CASSWGRAGGTRGYTF. Written as DNA, the CDR3 is TGTGCCAGCAGCTGGGGTCGGGCAGGGGGCACGCGGGGCTACACCTTC.

The rearrangement uses TRBV10-1 and TRBJ1-1; no reliable D call. With 3 bases removed from V and 1 base from J, the gap between germline ends came to 12 bases. Germline V gene lookup returns CDR1 WNHNN and CDR2 SYGVQD (reference sequence). The CDR3 is 15 amino acids. The CDR3 nucleotides read TGCGCCAGCAGTGAACAGCAAGGGAGGAACACTGAAGCTTTCTTT. Its translation is CASSEQQGRNTEAFF.

This clone was observed once. The rearrangement uses TRBV19 and TRBJ1-5, with D hard to call. Germline CDR1 and CDR2: LNHDA and SQIVND (reference sequence). This CDR3 spans 15 amino acids. V was pared by 2 bases and J by 2 bases, with 10 bases between. DNA for the CDR3: TGTGCCAGTAGTATAACGGCAGAGGGCAATCAGCCCCAGCATTTT. Translating gives CASSITAEGNQPQHF.

The V call is TRBV19, the J call TRBJ2-7, with D perhaps TRBD1 (6 bases). CDR1 and CDR2 (germline): LNHDA, SQIVND (reference sequence). The CDR3 contains 12 residues. The germline V and J ends were trimmed by 5 bases and 4 bases, with 9 bases remaining between them. The chain's CDR3 is CASSDRRYEQYF. The CDR3 DNA follows: TGTGCCAGTAGTGACAGGCGTTACGAGCAGTACTTC. Full variable domain (rest looked up from reference TRBV19 and TRBJ2-7): DGGITQSPKYLFRKEGQNVTLSCEQNLNHDAMYWYRQDPGQGLRLIYYSQIVNDFQKGDIAEGYSVSREKKESFPLTVTSAQKNPTAFYLCASSDRRYEQYFGPGTRLTVT.

The chain joins TRBV21-1 to TRBJ2-7. TRBV21-1 is assigned pseudogene status. The CDR3 length is 13 residues. The CDR3, as DNA: TGTGCCAGCAGCACAGAGAGGACCTACGAGCAGTACGTC. Translated: CASSTERTYEQYV.

This chain connects TRBV28 to TRBJ1-2; D remains unclear. V was shortened by 5 bases and J by 4 bases, with 5 bases between the two germline ends. The CDR3 consists of 11 residues. Germline values: CDR1 MDHEN, CDR2 SYDVKM. DNA of the CDR3: TGTGCCAGCAGTAATGTCTATGGCTACACCTTC. This codes for CASSNVYGYTF.

The chain combines TRBV6-5 with TRBJ1-6, with TRBD1 matching over 7 bases. CDR1 MNHEY and CDR2 SVGAGI come from the germline V gene. The CDR3 extends over 14 amino acids. V was pared by 7 bases and J by 5 bases, with 5 bases of the junction left unmatched. CDR3 sequence (DNA): TGTGCCAGCACCCGGGACAGCCATAATTCACCCCTCCACTTT. Translating gives CASTRDSHNSPLHF.

The sample holds one count of this clone. Written as DNA, the CDR3 is TGTGCCAGCACCCAGGGGAGGGGGCTCGAAAGGTACTTC. Its protein is CASTQGRGLERYF. This chain joins TRBV2 and TRBJ2-4, with D possibly being TRBD1 or TRBD2 (7 bases each). Germline CDR1 reads SNHLY; CDR2 reads FYNNEI. V was cut by 7 bases and J by 15 bases, with 22 bases left in between. The CDR3 loop spans 13 amino acids.

The sample holds a few counts of this clone. The rearrangement links TRBV18 to TRBJ1-6; D not certain. Trimming removed 2 bases at V and 0 bases at J, with 11 bases between. The V gene's germline CDR1 is KGHSH and CDR2 LQKENI. This CDR3 has 17 residues. The CDR3 here is CASSPSTASSYNSPLHF. The CDR3 DNA sequence: TGTGCCAGCTCACCATCCACAGCCAGCTCCTATAATTCACCCCTCCACTTT.

This clone was found once. V and J are TRBV11-2 and TRBJ2-5; 8 bases match TRBD1. This CDR3 spans 13 amino acids. The germline V gene encodes CDR1 SGHAT and CDR2 FQNNGV. Losses at the gene ends were 5 bases for V and 5 bases for J; bases not matched to a gene: 4. DNA of the CDR3: TGTGCCAGCAGCCGGACAGGGAGTGAGACCCAGTACTTC. This encodes CASSRTGSETQYF.

This chain uses TRBV11-2 with TRBJ1-6; D uncertain. V was cut by 4 bases and J by 0 bases, with 4 bases left in between. This CDR3 region has 14 residues. Germline CDR1 is SGHAT and CDR2 is FQNNGV. The CDR3 reads CASSSRSYNSPLHF. CDR3 nucleotides: TGTGCCAGCAGCTCGCGCTCCTATAATTCACCCCTCCACTTT.

The J gene is TRBJ2-1, the V gene TRBV18; possible D gene TRBD1, 6 bases. The germline V gene has CDR1 KGHSH and CDR2 LQKENI. This CDR3 has 16 residues. V was clipped by 2 bases and J by 0 bases, with 11 bases between them. CDR3 in amino acids: CASSPNRASSYNEQFF. CDR3 nucleotide sequence: TGTGCCAGCTCACCAAACAGGGCGAGCTCCTACAATGAGCAGTTCTTC.

The chain combines TRBV7-6 with TRBJ1-1; 7 bases are shared with TRBD1. Germline CDR1 reads SGHVS; CDR2 reads FNYEAQ. V gave up 5 bases and J gave up 0 bases; unmatched junction bases: 15. The CDR3 has 18 residues. In DNA form, the CDR3 reads TGTGCCAGCAGCAGTCCAGGGGGGGGAGCCCGATTGAACACTGAAGCTTTCTTT. This codes for CASSSPGGGARLNTEAFF.

This clone turned up a few times. The chain couples TRBV4-1 to TRBJ1-1; the D gene is possibly TRBD1 (5 bases). The CDR3 contains 14 residues. Germline V gene sequence: CDR1 MGHRA, CDR2 YSYEKL. V was shortened by 3 bases and J by 0 bases, with 8 bases between the two germline ends. CDR3: CASSQGPLNTEAFF. The CDR3 DNA reads TGCGCCAGCAGCCAGGGACCGTTGAACACTGAAGCTTTCTTT.

The rearrangement uses TRBV19 and TRBJ2-5; no clear D gene. Germline CDR1 is LNHDA and CDR2 is SQIVND (reference sequence). The V gene lost 5 bases and the J gene lost 5 bases, with 15 bases spanning the gap. This CDR3 comprises 14 residues. CDR3 coding DNA: TGTGCCAGTAGTTCCCCGACGGTCGGGGAGACCCAGTACTTC. It yields the protein CASSSPTVGETQYF. Based on the CDR3 plus reference TRBV19 and TRBJ2-5, the full variable domain is DGGITQSPKYLFRKEGQNVTLSCEQNLNHDAMYWYRQDPGQGLRLIYYSQIVNDFQKGDIAEGYSVSREKKESFPLTVTSAQKNPTAFYLCASSSPTVGETQYFGPGTRLLVL.

The chain carries TRBV5-1 and TRBJ2-1; D might be TRBD2 (7 bases). The V end was cut by 5 bases, the J end by 3 bases, with 12 bases between. Germline V CDR1 and CDR2: SGHRS, YFSETQ. There are 14 residues in the CDR3. CDR3: CASRGGAVYNEQFF. The CDR3 region has the DNA TGCGCCAGCAGGGGGGGGGCCGTCTACAATGAGCAGTTCTTC.

The count of this clone is one. The genes are TRBV6-5 and TRBJ1-2; no definite D call. The V end lost 2 bases, the J end lost 8 bases, and 12 bases lay between the germline ends. The length of the CDR3 is 13 residues. Germline V gives CDR1 MNHEY, CDR2 SVGAGI. CDR3 amino acids: CASSYDGVVGYTF. The DNA of the CDR3 is TGTGCCAGCAGTTACGATGGGGTCGTGGGCTACACCTTC.

The V and J genes are TRBV6-5 and TRBJ1-6, with a weak D call TRBD1 (5 bases). The germline V gene has CDR1 MNHEY and CDR2 SVGAGI. The V gene lost 6 bases and the J gene lost 10 bases, with 19 bases spanning the gap. The CDR3 length is 15 residues. CDR3 coding DNA: TGTGCCAGCAGGTTGGGGACCGTAGGTTTATCACCCCTCCACTTT. Its protein is CASRLGTVGLSPLHF.

This chain links TRBV7-9 with TRBJ1-3; D remains ambiguous. This CDR3 has 14 amino acids. Looked up from germline, CDR1 is SEHNR and CDR2 is FQNEAQ (reference sequence). Trimming stripped 2 bases from V and 8 bases from J, with 13 bases between. CDR3 DNA sequence: TGTGCCAGCAGCTTATTAGGCAAGAGGGACACCATATATTTT. Translated, it gives CASSLLGKRDTIYF.

The chain recombines TRBV6-5 with TRBJ1-1; D gene uncertain. V shed 5 bases and J shed 7 bases, with 20 bases lying between them. CDR3 length: 15 residues. Germline loops: CDR1 MNHEY, CDR2 SVGAGI. The CDR3 loop is CASSPQTPGTLEAFF. CDR3 coding DNA: TGTGCCAGCAGTCCCCAAACCCCCGGAACTCTTGAAGCTTTCTTT.

The CDR3: CASRRTDSNQPQHF. The DNA of the CDR3 is TGTGCCAGTAGGAGGACAGATAGCAATCAGCCCCAGCATTTT. The chain carries TRBV19 and TRBJ1-5; D may be TRBD1 (6 bases). CDR3 length equals 14 residues. The germline V and J ends were trimmed by 6 bases and 0 bases, with 9 bases remaining between them. Looked up from germline, CDR1 is LNHDA and CDR2 is SQIVND (reference sequence).

The chain carries TRBV7-2 and TRBJ2-1; 10 bases agree with TRBD2. CDR1 and CDR2 (germline): SGHTA, FQGNSA. This CDR3 comprises 18 residues. V was pared by 7 bases and J by 2 bases, with 14 bases of the junction left unmatched. DNA of the CDR3: TGTGCCAGCATTTCCCGAGGGTTGAGCGGGGGGGCCTACAATGAGCAGTTCTTC. Translated: CASISRGLSGGAYNEQFF.

CDR3 in amino acids: CASRPSSPGTDYGYTF. Here the CDR3 DNA reads TGTGCCAGCAGACCTTCCTCCCCCGGGACGGACTATGGCTACACCTTC. This rearrangement joins TRBV28 to TRBJ1-2; tentatively, D is TRBD1 (5 bases). The germline CDR1 and CDR2 sequences are MDHEN and SYDVKM. The germline V and J ends were trimmed by 6 bases and 3 bases, with 20 bases remaining between them. The CDR3 has 16 amino acids.